Each of the 30 T cell receptor beta chains below was sequenced from the same sample in a study of shared clonotypes between healthy human individuals (dated by TCRdb to the early 2020s). Libraries were prepared through the immunoSEQ multiplex PCR assay. The source is immuneACCESS, and TCRdb retained only in-frame sequences with V and J called. Part of the clones is not carried over; for the studies checked, unresolved V genes explain less than half of this, and the remainder is unexplained. For this sample there are about 2 million clones; 85% to 95% appear just once. The top ten clones comprise 0.13% of the sample. Sample: naive CD4+ T cells sorted from blood. The cell subset or site label for this specimen denotes: CD45RA+ positively selected. These receptors were taken from a man aged 18 to 30 in good health.

A remark on this clone: Being one base from a much bigger clone, this may be a read error. At the DNA level, this CDR3 is encoded by other sequences in the same sample as well. V is TRBV30 and J is TRBJ2-7, with D perhaps matching TRBD1 or TRBD2 (5 bases each). Germline loops: CDR1 GTSNPN, CDR2 SVGIG (reference sequence). This CDR3 is 12 amino acids long. The CDR3 sequence is CAGIRGDYEQYF. CDR3 DNA: TGCGCCGGGATAAGAGGGGACTACGAGCAGTACTTC.

V usage is TRBV9 and J usage is TRBJ2-7, with 8 bases matching TRBD1. Trimming removed 4 bases from V and 3 bases from J; junction bases left unmatched: 6. From germline, CDR1 is SGDLS and CDR2 YYNGEE. The CDR3 loop spans 14 amino acids. CDR3 residues: CASSTMTGDYEQYF. CDR3 coding DNA: TGTGCCAGCAGCACCATGACAGGGGACTACGAGCAGTACTTC.

The chain couples TRBV5-1 to TRBJ1-1; 11 bases align to TRBD1. The CDR3 extends over 16 amino acids. Looked up from germline, CDR1 is SGHRS and CDR2 is YFSETQ. The V and J ends lost 4 bases and 0 bases, in that order; junction bases with no gene match: 5. For the CDR3, the DNA is TGCGCCAGCAGCGGACAGGGGGCGACTCTGAACACTGAAGCTTTCTTT. As protein: CASSGQGATLNTEAFF.

The CDR3 DNA reads TGTGCCAGCAGCCAAACCGGGACCAACCAAGAGACCCAGTACTTC. Protein: CASSQTGTNQETQYF. The J gene is TRBJ2-5, the V gene TRBV7-9; either TRBD1 or TRBD2 may fit D (5 bases each). V gave up 5 bases and J gave up 0 bases, with 13 bases separating them. The germline V gene has CDR1 SEHNR and CDR2 FQNEAQ (reference sequence). This CDR3 spans 15 amino acids.

The chain combines TRBV5-1 with TRBJ2-6, with 10 bases identical to TRBD1. This CDR3 is built from 17 residues. Per the germline V gene, CDR1 is SGHRS and CDR2 is YFSETQ. Losses at the gene ends were 3 bases for V and 2 bases for J; bases not matched to a gene: 5. Here the CDR3 reads CASSYRQGAAGANVLTF. Written as DNA, the CDR3 is TGCGCCAGCAGCTACCGACAGGGGGCCGCTGGGGCCAACGTCCTGACTTTC.

The CDR3 DNA reads TGTGCCAGCAGTTACGCCCGGGTAACGGCCAACGTCCTGACTTTC. It specifies CASSYARVTANVLTF. V is TRBV6-5 and J is TRBJ2-6; D unresolved. Germline CDR1 and CDR2: MNHEY and SVGAGI. The CDR3 runs to 15 residues. V shed 2 bases and J shed 6 bases, with 11 bases lying between them.

The CDR3 bases are TGTGCCAGCAGCTTAGGTCAGAGCTCCTACAATGAGCAGTTCTTC. Amino acids: CASSLGQSSYNEQFF. This chain joins TRBV11-2 and TRBJ2-1; D unclear. V was shortened by 1 base and J by 0 bases, with 7 bases between the two germline ends. This CDR3 comprises 15 residues. Germline V gene lookup returns CDR1 SGHAT and CDR2 FQNNGV.

The chain is built from TRBV7-8 and TRBJ2-1; 11 bases are a match to TRBD2. The CDR3 extends over 16 amino acids. CDR1 is SGHVS, CDR2 FQNEAQ, per germline. The junction had 6 bases not matched to a gene; V was cut back by 3 bases and J by 5 bases. CDR3 in amino acids: CASSFPGLAAHNEQFF. The CDR3 DNA is TGTGCCAGCAGCTTTCCGGGACTAGCGGCCCACAATGAGCAGTTCTTC.

This chain joins TRBV5-6 and TRBJ2-7; D is ambiguous. Trimming cost V 2 bases and J 1 base, with 16 bases left between them. The germline V gene has CDR1 SGHDT and CDR2 YYEEEE. The CDR3 has 16 residues. CDR3 nucleotide sequence: TGTGCCAGCAGCTTATCCGACACGCGGAGATCCTACGAGCAGTACTTC. Its protein product is CASSLSDTRRSYEQYF. The full variable domain, completed using reference TRBV5-6 and TRBJ2-7, is DAGVTQSPTHLIKTRGQQVTLRCSPKSGHDTVSWYQQALGQGPQFIFQYYEEEERQRGNFPDRFSGHQFPNYSSELNVNALLLGDSALYLCASSLSDTRRSYEQYFGPGTRLTVT.

This chain joins TRBV5-1 and TRBJ2-3; no clear D gene. From germline, CDR1 is SGHRS and CDR2 YFSETQ. The V end lost 4 bases, the J end lost 5 bases, and 11 bases lay between the germline ends. The CDR3 length is 13 residues. The CDR3 nucleotides are TGCGCCAGCAGCATTGACACGAGAGATACGCAGTATTTT. Residues: CASSIDTRDTQYF. The full variable domain, its missing parts supplied by reference TRBV5-1 and TRBJ2-3, is KAGVTQTPRYLIKTRGQQVTLSCSPISGHRSVSWYQQTPGQGLQFLFEYFSETQRNKGNFPGRFSGRQFSNSRSEMNVSTLELGDSALYLCASSIDTRDTQYFGPGTRLTVL.

The chain couples TRBV6-4 to TRBJ1-2, with D unresolved. Trimming cost V 4 bases and J 7 bases, with 22 bases left between them. CDR3 length: 16 residues. Germline loops: CDR1 MRHNA, CDR2 SNTAGT. The CDR3 reads CASSGQPNPSTGGYTF. In nucleotides, the CDR3 is TGTGCCAGCAGTGGGCAGCCCAACCCCTCCACGGGTGGCTACACCTTC.

This chain connects TRBV18 to TRBJ1-3; D not resolved. The CDR3 contains 16 residues. Germline CDR1 and CDR2: KGHSH and LQKENI. V was pared by 5 bases and J by 4 bases, with 18 bases between. The CDR3 loop is CASSILAPNGGNTIYF. DNA for the CDR3: TGTGCCAGCTCAATTCTGGCCCCCAATGGGGGAAACACCATATATTTT.

This rearrangement joins TRBV10-1 to TRBJ2-3; 11 bases agree with TRBD2. This CDR3 comprises 13 residues. The V gene end was trimmed by 1 base and the J gene end by 11 bases; junction bases not matched to a gene: 2. Per germline, CDR1 WNHNN and CDR2 SYGVQD (reference sequence). The CDR3 reads CASSELLAGVQYF. The CDR3 DNA follows: TGCGCCAGCAGTGAGTTACTAGCGGGAGTGCAGTATTTT.

The rearrangement joins TRBV6-5 to TRBJ1-4, with TRBD1 as a possible D gene (5 bases). The V end was cut by 4 bases, the J end by 8 bases, with 20 bases between. CDR1 and CDR2 from the germline V gene are MNHEY and SVGAGI. The CDR3 consists of 16 residues. The CDR3 region has the DNA TGTGCCAGCAGTTGTCAAGGGACCTTAGGAAACGAAAAACTGTTTTTT. Translated: CASSCQGTLGNEKLFF.

The V gene is TRBV29-1, the J gene TRBJ2-3, with 9 positions matching TRBD2. Trimming at V came to 6 bases and at J to 4 bases, leaving 5 bases not matched to a gene. This CDR3 is 13 amino acids long. Germline V CDR1 and CDR2: SQVTM, ANQGSEA. Here the CDR3 DNA reads TGCAGCGTCCTTAGCGGGAGTGCAGATACGCAGTATTTT. Amino acids: CSVLSGSADTQYF.

The V call is TRBV27, the J call TRBJ2-3; TRBD1 or TRBD2 may be the D gene (5 bases each). CDR3 length: 15 residues. V was trimmed by 5 bases and J by 1 base, leaving 13 bases between them. Germline CDR1 reads MNHEY; CDR2 reads SMNVEV (reference sequence). The CDR3 DNA follows: TGTGCCAGCAGTCCGTGGGACCGGCGCACAGATACGCAGTATTTT. Protein sequence: CASSPWDRRTDTQYF.

This clone was detected once. This rearrangement joins TRBV15 to TRBJ1-2; TRBD1 might be the D (6 bases). V lost 0 bases, J lost 4 bases, and 12 bases lay in between. The germline gives CDR1 LNHNV, CDR2 YYDKDF (reference sequence). The CDR3 sequence is 15 residues long. The CDR3 protein is CATSRDIQGFYGYTF. DNA for the CDR3: TGTGCCACCAGCAGAGACATACAGGGATTCTATGGCTACACCTTC.

This clone was detected only a few times. The chain joins TRBV30 to TRBJ1-6; D is unclear. Trimming cost V 4 bases and J 5 bases, with 9 bases left between them. The CDR3 extends over 13 amino acids. Germline CDR1 and CDR2: GTSNPN and SVGIG (reference sequence). The DNA for the CDR3 is TGTGCCTGGAACCCCTCAGATAATTCACCCCTCCACTTT. Translating gives CAWNPSDNSPLHF.

As to this clone: Being one base from a much bigger clone, this may be a read error. V is TRBV6-6 and J is TRBJ2-7, with D tentatively TRBD1 or TRBD2 (5 bases each). Trimming left V 6 bases short and J 2 bases short, with 11 bases between. In germline, CDR1 is MNHNY, CDR2 SVGAGI (reference sequence). The CDR3 has 13 residues. Here the CDR3 DNA reads TGTGCCAGCAGCCGGGACGTCACCTACGAGCAGTACTTC. It encodes CASSRDVTYEQYF.

V and J are TRBV7-2 and TRBJ2-2, with a tentative D call TRBD1 (6 bases). The CDR3 loop spans 16 amino acids. V was pared by 3 bases and J by 4 bases, with 15 bases between. Germline V CDR1 and CDR2: SGHTA, FQGNSA. The chain's CDR3 is CASSLTTKGGTGELFF. In nucleotides, the CDR3 is TGTGCCAGCAGCTTGACGACTAAAGGGGGCACCGGGGAGCTGTTTTTT.

The gene calls are TRBV28 and TRBJ2-3; D is unclear. The germline gives CDR1 MDHEN, CDR2 SYDVKM. V was shortened by 3 bases and J by 4 bases, with 8 bases between the two germline ends. The CDR3 extends over 13 amino acids. The CDR3 protein is CASSFLVADTQYF. CDR3 coding DNA: TGTGCCAGCAGTTTCCTAGTCGCAGATACGCAGTATTTT.

J is TRBJ2-1 and V is TRBV6-5, with 7 bases aligning to TRBD2. The germline gives CDR1 MNHEY, CDR2 SVGAGI. The CDR3 covers 14 residues. V lost 5 bases, J lost 2 bases, and 3 bases stayed unmatched. The CDR3 DNA is TGTGCCAGCAGTAGGGGACTACCCTACAATGAGCAGTTCTTC. It is translated as CASSRGLPYNEQFF.

This chain uses TRBV4-2 with TRBJ2-7; 7 bases fit TRBD1. The J segment lost 2 bases and the V segment lost 3 bases, leaving 4 bases of the junction unmatched. This CDR3 is 14 amino acids long. Germline V CDR1 and CDR2: LGHNA, YNFKEQ. The CDR3 sequence: CASSQGTVPYEQYF. The DNA for the CDR3 is TGTGCCAGCAGCCAGGGGACAGTTCCCTACGAGCAGTACTTC.

This chain joins TRBV28 and TRBJ2-7; 12 nucleotides agree with TRBD1. The CDR3 runs 16 residues. CDR1 is MDHEN, CDR2 SYDVKM, per germline. With 5 bases clipped from V and 7 bases from J, the junction kept 12 bases outside the gene matches. Here the CDR3 DNA reads TGTGCCAGCAGTCAAAGGGACAGGGGGCCCCCCGGGGAGCAGTACTTC. Protein: CASSQRDRGPPGEQYF.

The chain combines TRBV28 with TRBJ1-2, with TRBD1 as a possible D gene (5 bases). Trimming removed 2 bases at V and 8 bases at J, with 15 bases between. Per the germline V gene, CDR1 is MDHEN and CDR2 is SYDVKM. The CDR3 loop spans 14 amino acids. The CDR3 spells CASSLQGAPRGYTF. CDR3 in DNA: TGTGCCAGCAGTTTACAGGGAGCCCCTAGGGGCTACACCTTC.

The chain links TRBV14 to TRBJ1-1; no firm D call. From germline, CDR1 is SGHDN and CDR2 FVKESK. There are 13 residues in the CDR3. The V gene lost 4 bases and the J gene lost 4 bases, with 10 bases spanning the gap. For the CDR3, the DNA is TGTGCCAGCAGCCGAACTTGGGGCACTGAAGCTTTCTTT. Translation gives CASSRTWGTEAFF.

The CDR3 sequence: CASSRRAVTGDNYGYTF. CDR3 in DNA: TGTGCCAGCAGCCGGAGAGCGGTAACAGGGGATAACTATGGCTACACCTTC. V usage is TRBV7-9 and J usage is TRBJ1-2, with 7 nucleotides matching TRBD1. The trim removed 5 bases at V and 1 base at J, leaving 13 bases unmatched. This CDR3 is built from 17 residues. Germline V lookup: CDR1 SEHNR, CDR2 FQNEAQ (reference sequence).

This sequence joins TRBV19 and TRBJ1-2, with 7 bases aligning to TRBD1. J lost 1 base, V lost 4 bases, and 9 bases had no gene match. CDR1 LNHDA and CDR2 SQIVND come from the germline V gene (reference sequence). This CDR3 contains 16 residues. The CDR3 reads CASSRPGTASNYGYTF. CDR3 coding DNA: TGTGCCAGTAGTAGACCCGGGACAGCGAGTAACTATGGCTACACCTTC.

This clone occurred once. This chain uses TRBV18 with TRBJ1-3; 9 bases match TRBD1. Trimming cost V 4 bases and J 1 base; bases outside gene matches: 5. CDR1 KGHSH and CDR2 LQKENI come from the germline V gene. CDR3 length: 16 residues. The chain's CDR3 is CASSLDRGVSGNTIYF. CDR3 nucleotides: TGTGCCAGCTCACTTGACAGGGGGGTGTCTGGAAACACCATATATTTT.

The J gene is TRBJ2-7, the V gene TRBV5-4, with D possibly TRBD1 on 7 matching bases. Germline CDR1 is SGHNT and CDR2 is YYREEE (reference sequence). The CDR3 has 13 amino acids. Trimming removed 4 bases at V and 3 bases at J, with 11 bases between. The chain's CDR3 is CASSPRGVYEQYF. In DNA, the CDR3 is TGTGCCAGCAGCCCCAGGGGGGTCTACGAGCAGTACTTC.